This T cell receptor beta chain was observed in a study of blood T cell repertoires in COVID-19. Study overall: The analysed material was cDNA or gDNA that came from T cells, B-cell-depleted T cells, or PBMCs.

Produced via immunoSEQ multiplex PCR; TCRdb's table is partial and in-frame only. The sample yields approximately 330,000 clones, roughly 90% seen once. The CDR3 is 11 amino acids. Germline CDR1 and CDR2: SGHAT and FQDESV (reference sequence). The germline V and J ends were trimmed by 3 bases and 7 bases, with 4 bases remaining between them. Those enrolled in Seattle joined during active infection and were followed longitudinally afterward. The V gene is TRBV11-1, the J gene TRBJ1-3; D ambiguous. The TCR originated in a man aged 30 to 45 with COVID-19, enrolled during active disease. Sequencing was carried out using peripheral blood. CDR3 DNA sequence: TGTGCCAGCAGCTTGCAGAACACCATATATTTT. This encodes CASSLQNTIYF.